Listed below are T cell receptor beta chains from one sample, sequenced in a study of T-cell memory formation after mild COVID-19. TCRdb analysed the 5' RACE reads with MiXCR anew, one entry per CDR3 protein. Of hundreds of thousands of distinct CDR3 sequences listed, around a quarter are singletons. The sequenced material came from PBMCs or a T cell subset sorted from them (not recorded which). Source of these receptors: an adult woman who had mild COVID-19 (a few samples of this study predate the infection). Cell type and time point are not known. Both conserved end residues are part of each CDR3. D genes are given only for firm matches. A clone size is listed for some rows: how often the clone was seen (once, few, many), or a class if it is expanded.

TRBV20-1	TRBJ1-1	.	.	CSARDLASGTAYTEAFF	TGCAGTGCTAGAGATCTTGCTTCTGGGACTGCCTACACTGAAGCTTTCTTT
TRBV5-1	TRBJ2-7	TRBD1	few	CASSLPGGGYEQYF	TGCGCCAGCAGCTTGCCAGGGGGCGGCTACGAGCAGTACTTC
TRBV28	TRBJ1-2	.	.	CASSPRGNGYGYTF	TGTGCCAGCAGCCCCCGAGGGAACGGCTATGGCTACACCTTC
TRBV30	TRBJ2-1	.	few	CAWETWHEQFF	TGTGCCTGGGAAACGTGGCATGAGCAGTTCTTC
TRBV7-2	TRBJ2-3	TRBD2	.	CSSAWFELGTTTQYF	TGTTCCAGCGCTTGGTTTGAGCTGGGGACTACGACGCAGTATTTT
TRBV6-5	TRBJ2-5	TRBD2	few	CASSYGGEETQYF	TGTGCCAGCAGTTACGGGGGGGAAGAGACCCAGTACTTC
TRBV7-8	TRBJ2-7	TRBD1	.	CASSLNPGQGQQYF	TGTGCCAGCAGCTTAAACCCGGGACAGGGACAACAGTACTTC
TRBV29-1	TRBJ2-7	.	.	CSPSGQPPRRHYEQYF	TGCAGCCCAAGTGGACAGCCCCCCAGGCGGCACTACGAGCAGTACTTC
TRBV7-3	TRBJ2-3	TRBD2	few	CASSLLGTSGRSTDTQYF	TGTGCCAGCAGCTTACTCGGGACTAGCGGTCGGTCCACAGATACGCAGTATTTT
TRBV7-9	TRBJ1-2	TRBD1	few	CASSLGTGGRNYGYTF	TGTGCCAGCAGCTTGGGGACAGGGGGCCGGAACTATGGCTACACCTTC
TRBV20-1	TRBJ2-2	TRBD1	once	CSAPDRTYTGELFF	TGCAGTGCCCCGGACAGGACCTACACCGGGGAGCTGTTTTTT
TRBV7-2	TRBJ2-1	.	few	CASSLGGLLDEQFF	TGTGCCAGCAGCTTAGGCGGTCTCCTGGATGAGCAGTTCTTC
TRBV4-1	TRBJ2-7	.	.	CASSRDSGASSYEQYF	TGCGCCAGCAGCCGTGACAGTGGGGCTAGCTCCTACGAGCAGTACTTC
TRBV18	TRBJ2-2	TRBD2	few	CASSPGTSYSGELFF	TGTGCCAGCTCACCAGGGACTAGCTACTCCGGGGAGCTGTTTTTT
TRBV20-1	TRBJ1-1	.	few	CSARKSGTEAFF	TGCAGTGCTAGAAAGTCGGGCACTGAAGCTTTCTTT